A selection of T cell receptor beta chains follows, all from one sample in a study of control samples from healthy donors and cancer patients. TCRdb's copy holds only in-frame clones and misses some; the assay was immunoSEQ multiplex PCR. Of more than 120,000 clones in the sample, 75% to 95% were seen once. The sequenced sample consisted of blood. These receptor sequences come from a man aged 25-45 years in good health. The CDR3 runs from the conserved cysteine through the conserved F or W. D genes are given only for firm matches. Not all rows give a size; the values are once, few, many and, for expanded clones, a class.

-,-,TRBV18,TRBJ2-3,TGTGCCAGCTCACCAGAAGCGGACTCAGATACGCAGTATTTT,CASSPEADSDTQYF
-,once,TRBV28,TRBJ1-3,TGTGCCAGCAGTTTATATCCCCCGGGGGTAGTGGGAAACACCATATATTTT,CASSLYPPGVVGNTIYF
-,-,TRBV27,TRBJ1-2,TGTGCCAGCAGTTTCACAGTCGGCTATGGCTACACCTTC,CASSFTVGYGYTF
TRBD2,once,TRBV27,TRBJ2-1,TGTGCCAGCAGTTCGGGACTATGGGCGGATGAGCAGTTCTTC,CASSSGLWADEQFF
TRBD2,-,TRBV7-3,TRBJ2-7,TGTGCCAGCAGCACTCAGCGGGGGTACGAGCAGTACTTC,CASSTQRGYEQYF
-,-,TRBV30,TRBJ2-4,TGTGCCTGGAGATTACAGGGCCCCAAGAACATTCAGTACTTC,CAWRLQGPKNIQYF
-,-,TRBV9,TRBJ2-7,TGTGCCAGCAGCGTAGCTTCCAAAACCGGGGGGCCGGAGTACGAGCAGTACTTC,CASSVASKTGGPEYEQYF
-,few,TRBV9,TRBJ2-3,TGTGCCAGCAGCGTAGTACGACTGGATACGCAGTATTTT,CASSVVRLDTQYF
-,-,TRBV28,TRBJ1-2,TGTGCCAGCAGTCTTAATAGACAGACTACTAACTATGGCTACACCTTC,CASSLNRQTTNYGYTF
TRBD1,-,TRBV27,TRBJ1-2,TGTGCCAGCAGTAAGGGTCCGGGACAGGGAGGGCCATACTATGGCTACACCTTC,CASSKGPGQGGPYYGYTF
TRBD2,-,TRBV4-2,TRBJ2-7,TGTGCCAGCAGCCAAGGGACTAGCGGGGGGCTCTCCTACGAGCAGTACTTC,CASSQGTSGGLSYEQYF
-,once,TRBV28,TRBJ1-2,TGTGCCAGCAGTTTCGGGGAGAACTATGGCTACACCTTC,CASSFGENYGYTF
-,-,TRBV12-3/TRBV12-4,TRBJ1-1,TGTGCCAGCGGCCTCCGGGGCACTGAAGCTTTCTTT,CASGLRGTEAFF
TRBD1,-,TRBV13,TRBJ2-4,TGTGCCAGCAGCCTCTCCCGGGACAGGGGGGCCCTAGCCAAAAACATTCAGTACTTC,CASSLSRDRGALAKNIQYF
TRBD2,-,TRBV2,TRBJ2-1,TGTGCCAGCAGTGAATGGGGGACGGAGAGCGGGGGCAATGAGCAGTTCTTC,CASSEWGTESGGNEQFF
-,-,TRBV27,TRBJ1-5,TGTGCCAGCAGTTTAGGTTTCAATCAGCCCCAGCATTTT,CASSLGFNQPQHF
-,-,TRBV21-1,TRBJ1-1,TGTGCCAGCAGCAAAGGAAGACAGAACACTGAAGCTTTCTTT,CASSKGRQNTEAFF
TRBD1,-,TRBV11-2,TRBJ2-5,TGTGCCAGCAGCTTGTTCCGCAGGGGGCTTGAGACCCAGTACTTC,CASSLFRRGLETQYF
-,once,TRBV27,TRBJ2-3,TGTGCCAGCAGTCCCGGGACTCGCGGGGATACGCAGTATTTT,CASSPGTRGDTQYF
-,-,TRBV2,TRBJ2-3,-,CASILGTTDTQYF
-,-,TRBV12-3/TRBV12-4,TRBJ1-6,TGTGCCAGCAGTGTCGGCTCACCCCTCCACTTT,CASSVGSPLHF
-,-,TRBV19,TRBJ1-4,TGTGCCAGCCGGGACGGACATGAAAAACTGTTTTTT,CASRDGHEKLFF
TRBD1,-,TRBV29-1,TRBJ1-2,TGCAGCGTTGGGATAGGGGGCTACTATGGCTACACCTTC,CSVGIGGYYGYTF
TRBD2,once,TRBV9,TRBJ2-2,TGTGCCAGCAGCGCGAGCCCTCTTGAGCGGGGTTCAGCGGGGGAGCTGTTTTTT,CASSASPLERGSAGELFF
-,-,TRBV19,TRBJ1-6,TGTGCCAGTAGAGTCGATAATTCACCCCTCCACTTT,CASRVDNSPLHF
TRBD1,-,TRBV9,TRBJ2-7,TGTGCCAGCAGCGCGGCGGGACAGGGTTACGAGCAGTACTTC,CASSAAGQGYEQYF
TRBD1,-,TRBV20-1,TRBJ1-5,TGCAGTGCTAGTCCCCGGGACAGGGGGCTTGTGGGCAATCAGCCCCAGCATTTT,CSASPRDRGLVGNQPQHF
TRBD2,-,TRBV5-6,TRBJ2-3,TGTGCCAGCAGCTTGGTAGCGGGTACGCAGTATTTT,CASSLVAGTQYF
-,-,TRBV5-1,TRBJ1-1,TGCGCCAGCAGCAAAGAGGGACAGAACACTGAAGCTTTCTTT,CASSKEGQNTEAFF
-,-,TRBV29-1,TRBJ2-3,TGCAGCGTTGATTACTACCTTAGCACAGATACGCAGTATTTT,CSVDYYLSTDTQYF
TRBD1,-,TRBV5-6,TRBJ2-7,TGTGCCAGCAGCTTGGGAGGGGGCAACGAGCAGTACTTC,CASSLGGGNEQYF
-,once,TRBV6-2/TRBV6-3,TRBJ2-7,TGTGCCAGCAGTTTATATGCGGGACAGTACGAGCAGTACTTC,CASSLYAGQYEQYF
-,-,TRBV19,TRBJ1-6,TGTGCCACGAAGGGAGAATCCCGTTATTCCTCACCCCTCCACTTT,CATKGESRYSSPLHF
TRBD1,-,TRBV27,TRBJ1-6,TGTGCCAGCAAAAATCTTGGGACAGATTATAATTCACCCCTCCACTTT,CASKNLGTDYNSPLHF
-,-,TRBV10-3,TRBJ1-1,TGTGCCATCAGTGAGTCGACGGAGTTGAACACTGAAGCTTTCTTT,CAISESTELNTEAFF
-,-,TRBV5-1,TRBJ1-2,TGCGCCAGCAGCTTGGGAGGGACCCGGGATGGCTACACCTTC,CASSLGGTRDGYTF
-,once,TRBV19,TRBJ1-1,TGTGCCAGTAGTATGATGGGGGGCGCGAACACTGAAGCTTTCTTT,CASSMMGGANTEAFF
TRBD1,-,TRBV20-1,TRBJ1-2,TGCAGTGCAAGTGCGGGACAGGGGCTACTTTACTATGGCTACACCTTC,CSASAGQGLLYYGYTF
-,-,TRBV19,TRBJ1-6,TGTGCCAGTAGTAAAGCCCAATTGAGCTCCTATAATTCACCCCTCCACTTT,CASSKAQLSSYNSPLHF
-,-,TRBV5-1,TRBJ2-7,TGCGCCAGCAGCGGCCGGGACGGATCAAACGAGCAGTACTTC,CASSGRDGSNEQYF